This T cell receptor beta chain was retrieved from a study of T cells in pancreatic ductal adenocarcinoma. Study-wide results and caveats: Tumor samples had fewer productive templates and about 8-fold fewer unique clonotypes than blood. Comparisons of tumor and blood clonality may show falsely lower tumor diversity. The resected cohort was biased toward the minority with early-stage disease.

A remark on this clone: Its antigen is currently unknown.

The protocol was immunoSEQ multiplex PCR, while the TCRdb copy is restricted to in-frame clones and leaves out a portion. This sample has over 2,500 clones, with 70% to 80% found just once. No neoadjuvant therapy was given to the selected pancreatic ductal adenocarcinoma patients before their surgery. CDR1 SGHTS and CDR2 YDEGEE come from the germline V gene. This CDR3 comprises 14 residues. V dropped 4 bases and J dropped 5 bases, with 15 bases sitting between them. This clonotype was obtained from a human donor with pancreatic ductal adenocarcinoma. The chain recombines TRBV5-8 with TRBJ2-5; TRBD2 is a possible D gene (7 bases). The sequencing sample was made of pancreatic tumor tissue. CDR3 protein: CASSRGGPWETQYF. The CDR3 bases are TGTGCCAGCAGCCGCGGGGGCCCCTGGGAGACCCAGTACTTC.